The 21 T cell receptor beta chains below were found in one sample sequenced in a study of post-analysis software for immune sequencing data. The TCR beta cDNA libraries contained unique molecular identifiers. One entry per CDR3 protein, called by TCRdb with MiXCR from the PCR reads. The table lists roughly 670,000 distinct CDR3 sequences, approximately 59% of them singletons, with about 11% in the top ten. No antigen is known for these receptors. Study results and limitations: Patients had higher frequencies than controls of four to six TRBV segments, including TRBV5-6, TRBV5-1 and TRBV20-1.

The sequenced sample consisted of blood. The source of these receptors is a girl aged 2 to 9 with multiple sclerosis.

This clonotype was seen a few times. The chain uses TRBV6-5 and TRBJ2-7; 7 nucleotides agree with TRBD2. V lost 2 bases to trimming and J lost 0 bases; unmatched junction nucleotides: 13. The CDR3 is made up of 18 amino acids. CDR1 and CDR2 from the germline V gene are MNHEY and SVGAGI. This CDR3 reads CASSYDGLREGPSYEQYF. The CDR3 DNA reads as TGTGCCAGCAGTTACGACGGACTCAGGGAGGGCCCCTCCTACGAGCAGTACTTC.

DNA for the CDR3: TGTGCCAGCTCACCACTGAACCAAGAGACCCAGTACTTC. The encoded protein is CASSPLNQETQYF. The V call is TRBV18, the J call TRBJ2-5; no definite D call. CDR3 length: 13 residues. Trimming pared 1 base from V and 0 bases from J, leaving 3 bases between. Per germline, CDR1 KGHSH and CDR2 LQKENI.

The chain is built from TRBV5-6 and TRBJ1-5, with D possibly being TRBD1 (6 bases). V lost 1 base to trimming and J lost 1 base, with 9 bases between them. The CDR3 length is 15 residues. CDR1 is SGHDT and CDR2 is YYEEEE in the germline V gene. CDR3 bases: TGTGCCAGCAGCTTGAGGGGGGCAAGCAATCAGCCCCAGCATTTT. Amino acid sequence: CASSLRGASNQPQHF.

CDR3 nucleotides: TGTGCCAGCAGCGTCTTTCCTGGGACTAGCGGCGGGAGTGAGCAGTTCTTC. The encoded protein is CASSVFPGTSGGSEQFF. The chain uses TRBV11-2 and TRBJ2-1; 11 positions match TRBD2. Germline lookup yields CDR1 SGHAT and CDR2 FQNNGV. The V segment lost 5 bases and the J segment 9 bases; nucleotides outside the gene matches: 15. The CDR3 loop spans 17 amino acids.

This rearrangement joins TRBV24-1 to TRBJ2-3; D is unresolved. Germline loops: CDR1 KGHDR, CDR2 SFDVKD. V was pared by 5 bases and J by 2 bases, with 7 bases between. CDR3 size: 13 residues. CDR3 protein: CATSVAVTDTQYF. The CDR3 nucleotides are TGTGCCACCAGTGTGGCAGTCACAGATACGCAGTATTTT.

This clonotype was seen only a few times. The V gene is TRBV9, the J gene TRBJ1-2, with D possibly being TRBD1 (6 bases). The germline V gene has CDR1 SGDLS and CDR2 YYNGEE. The CDR3 is 16 amino acids. The V end lost 4 bases, the J end lost 3 bases, and 19 bases lay between the germline ends. CDR3 loop: CASSLRRGTLDYGYTF. The DNA of the CDR3 is TGTGCCAGCAGCCTCCGGCGTGGGACATTGGACTATGGCTACACCTTC. The whole variable domain, remainder taken from reference TRBV9 and TRBJ1-2, is DSGVTQTPKHLITATGQRVTLRCSPRSGDLSVYWYQQSLDQGLQFLIQYYNGEERAKGNILERFSAQQFPDLHSELNLSSLELGDSALYFCASSLRRGTLDYGYTFGSGTRLTVV.

This chain connects TRBV12-3 or TRBV12-4 to TRBJ2-4; 7 nucleotides agree with TRBD2. The end of the DNA fits TRBJ2-7 better, so the J call may be wrong. This CDR3 has 14 amino acids. CDR3 region: CASTPGLLFYEQYF. As DNA, the CDR3 is TGTGCCAGCACTCCGGGACTACTCTTCTACGAGCAGTACTTC.

This chain joins TRBV20-1 and TRBJ2-5, with 7 nucleotides matching TRBD2. Trimming cost V 5 bases and J 3 bases; bases outside gene matches: 12. This CDR3 region has 15 residues. Per germline, CDR1 DFQATT and CDR2 SNEGSKA (reference sequence). CDR3 loop: CSAENGGRDEETQYF. The CDR3 coding sequence is TGCAGTGCTGAGAACGGGGGGAGAGATGAAGAGACCCAGTACTTC.

The rearrangement uses TRBV7-6 and TRBJ1-1; 9 bases match TRBD1. The CDR3 has 17 residues. The junction had 15 bases not matched to a gene; V was cut back by 6 bases and J by 4 bases. Germline CDR1 reads SGHVS; CDR2 reads FNYEAQ. The CDR3 is CASRALVGQGFSTEAFF. The CDR3 DNA sequence: TGTGCCAGCAGAGCCCTAGTTGGACAGGGGTTTAGCACTGAAGCTTTCTTT.

The CDR3 bases are TGCAGCGCGCTAGGACAGGCCACCTACAATGAGCAGTTCTTC. Translated, it gives CSALGQATYNEQFF. The chain is built from TRBV29-1 and TRBJ2-1; 7 nucleotides line up with TRBD1. Per the germline V gene, CDR1 is SQVTM and CDR2 is ANQGSEA. The J segment lost 2 bases and the V segment lost 7 bases, leaving 8 bases of the junction unmatched. CDR3 length equals 14 residues.

The chain employs TRBV6-2 or TRBV6-3 and TRBJ2-7; D may be TRBD2 (5 bases). With 5 bases removed from V and 7 bases from J, the gap between germline ends came to 15 bases. Germline V gene lookup returns CDR1 MNHEY and CDR2 SVGEGT. CDR3 length: 13 amino acids. CDR3 sequence: CASSRYDSGEQYF. The CDR3 nucleotides read TGTGCCAGCAGTCGCTACGATTCGGGGGAGCAGTACTTC.

This clonotype has just one count. The rearrangement links TRBV12-3 or TRBV12-4 to TRBJ2-1; 10 nucleotides align to TRBD1. The V segment lost 7 bases and the J segment 3 bases; nucleotides outside the gene matches: 9. The CDR3 is 16 amino acids. The DNA of the CDR3 is TGTGCCAGCATCCTGGACAGGGGGAAAGTCTACAATGAGCAGTTCTTC. It encodes CASILDRGKVYNEQFF.

The count of this clonotype is one. The chain recombines TRBV10-3 with TRBJ2-1, with no clear D. The ends were cut back, 5 bases at V and 6 bases at J, with 14 bases in the middle. Per germline, CDR1 ENHRY and CDR2 SYGVKD. CDR3 length: 14 amino acids. CDR3 protein: CAISWTAISNEQFF. The CDR3 DNA reads TGTGCCATCAGTTGGACGGCGATAAGCAATGAGCAGTTCTTC.

The genes are TRBV27 and TRBJ2-1; D remains ambiguous. Trimming removed 7 bases from V and 3 bases from J, with 13 bases in between. Germline V gene lookup returns CDR1 MNHEY and CDR2 SMNVEV (reference sequence). The CDR3 has 14 residues. CDR3 bases: TGTGCCAGCAAATCCCTGGAACTCTACAATGAGCAGTTCTTC. Amino acid sequence: CASKSLELYNEQFF.

The chain has TRBV15 and TRBJ2-5; D not certain. Trimming removed 0 bases at V and 9 bases at J, with 8 bases between. This CDR3 has 12 amino acids. Germline CDR1 and CDR2: LNHNV and YYDKDF (reference sequence). Here the CDR3 reads CATSRDDGAQYF. The CDR3 DNA is TGTGCCACCAGCAGAGACGATGGGGCCCAGTACTTC.

In its sample, this clonotype was seen once. This chain links TRBV29-1 with TRBJ1-4; D is uncertain. The germline V gene has CDR1 SQVTM and CDR2 ANQGSEA. The CDR3 runs 12 residues. Trimming shortened V by 1 base and J by 8 bases, and 8 bases separated the two germline ends. Here the CDR3 reads CSVEGAEEKLFF. DNA of the CDR3: TGCAGCGTTGAAGGCGCAGAGGAAAAACTGTTTTTT.

This clonotype has a single count. The chain carries TRBV6-2 or TRBV6-3 and TRBJ2-7, with TRBD2 matching over 12 bases. V shed 0 bases, J shed 0 bases, and the junction held 9 bases outside the gene matches. This CDR3 has 19 residues. Germline loops: CDR1 MNHEY, CDR2 SVGEGT. The CDR3 loop reads CASSYSHGLAGRSSYEQYF. The CDR3 bases are TGTGCCAGCAGTTACTCACACGGACTAGCGGGACGGAGCTCCTACGAGCAGTACTTC.

This clonotype was seen a handful of times. This chain links TRBV29-1 with TRBJ1-5, with 8 bases fitting TRBD1. This CDR3 is built from 13 residues. J was trimmed by 2 bases and V by 6 bases; bases with no gene match: 3. Germline loops: CDR1 SQVTM, CDR2 ANQGSEA. The CDR3 loop reads CSVTTGGNQPQHF. DNA for the CDR3: TGCAGCGTGACGACAGGGGGCAATCAGCCCCAGCATTTT.

This clonotype has only a few counts. This chain links TRBV9 with TRBJ2-5; D unclear. Trimming removed 4 bases at V and 7 bases at J, with 17 bases between. The CDR3 is 14 amino acids. The germline V gene encodes CDR1 SGDLS and CDR2 YYNGEE. The CDR3 bases are TGTGCCAGCAGCCCCCGGACCGGCGTTGGGACCCAGTACTTC. This encodes CASSPRTGVGTQYF.

Concerning this clonotype: Germline and junction disagree at one end, which may indicate a read error. The rearrangement uses TRBV13 and TRBJ2-1; 11 bases align to TRBD1. Germline CDR1 and CDR2: PRHDT and FYEKMQ (reference sequence). The CDR3 totals 16 residues. The CDR3, as DNA: TGTGCCAGCAGCTCCCCTCGGGACAGGGGGATCTATGAGCAGTGCTTC. This codes for CASSSPRDRGIYEQCF.

This clonotype was counted between two and nine times. The chain links TRBV20-1 to TRBJ2-7, with D tentatively TRBD2 (5 bases). Trimming shortened V by 0 bases and J by 0 bases, and 9 bases separated the two germline ends. The CDR3 sequence is 14 residues long. The germline V gene encodes CDR1 DFQATT and CDR2 SNEGSKA (reference sequence). The CDR3 region has the DNA TGCAGTGCTAGAGATCTCGGGGACTCCTACGAGCAGTACTTC. It codes for CSARDLGDSYEQYF.